A selection of T cell receptor beta chains follows, all from one sample in a study of blood T cell repertoires in COVID-19. Method: immunoSEQ multiplex PCR; TCRdb's copy keeps in-frame clones and lacks some. The table lists roughly 100,000 clones, approximately 82% of them singletons. Sequencing was done on a sample of peripheral blood. The receptors originated from a woman of 80 years or more with acute or convalescent COVID-19. CDR3s include the opening cysteine and the closing phenylalanine or tryptophan. Fields, in order: clone size, CDR3 length, D gene, J gene, V gene, CDR3 DNA, CDR3 protein. A D gene is named only where the DNA matches it firmly. Not every row has a clone size; where given, it reads once, few, many or a size class.

few	14	TRBD2	TRBJ2-1	TRBV19	TGTGCCAGTAAAAGCCTAGCGGGATCGAATGAGCAGTTCTTC	CASKSLAGSNEQFF
NA	15	TRBD1	TRBJ1-1	TRBV5-1	TGCGCCAGCACGCGACAGGGCTCGATGAACACTGAAGCTTTCTTT	CASTRQGSMNTEAFF
once	14	TRBD1	TRBJ2-1	TRBV5-1	TGCGCCAGCAGCTCCGGGACAGGGAATAATGAGCAGTTCTTC	CASSSGTGNNEQFF
NA	17	TRBD2	TRBJ2-1	TRBV28	TGTGCCAGCAGTCCCCATAGCGGGGTCGGGCCCTACAATGAGCAGTTCTTC	CASSPHSGVGPYNEQFF
NA	15	NA	TRBJ2-5	TRBV9	TGTGCCAGCAGCATAGGACCGACAGCCGAAGAGACCCAGTACTTC	CASSIGPTAEETQYF
NA	14	TRBD1	TRBJ2-7	TRBV2	TGTGCCAGCAGCGCCGGGACAGGGGCCTACGAGCAGTACTTC	CASSAGTGAYEQYF
NA	14	NA	TRBJ1-3	TRBV18	TGTGCCAGCCGCTCGGGTTCCTCTGGAAACACCATATATTTT	CASRSGSSGNTIYF
NA	15	TRBD1	TRBJ2-1	TRBV29-1	TGCAGCGTTGTGGAGCCGGGACAGGGGAGAAATGAGCAGTTCTTC	CSVVEPGQGRNEQFF
medium-sized	14	TRBD1	TRBJ1-2	TRBV7-2	TGTGCCAGCAGCTTAAGGACAGGGGGGTATGGCTACACCTTC	CASSLRTGGYGYTF
NA	16	NA	TRBJ2-1	TRBV7-2	TGTGCCAGCAGCTTAGCCGGGAGCCTCTCCTACAATGAGCAGTTCTTC	CASSLAGSLSYNEQFF
NA	16	NA	TRBJ1-2	TRBV6-6	TGTGCCAGCAGTCTTGGACAGAGCAGTGTGGGGTATGGCTACACCTTC	CASSLGQSSVGYGYTF
few	13	NA	TRBJ1-5	TRBV2	TGTGCCAGTAAGGGGCAGAGCAATCAGCCCCAGCATTTT	CASKGQSNQPQHF
NA	14	NA	TRBJ2-3	TRBV5-4	TGTGCCAGCCGGACTCAGCTTGAGGCAGATACGCAGTATTTT	CASRTQLEADTQYF
NA	15	TRBD2	TRBJ2-2	TRBV5-1	TGCGCCAGCAGCTTGCCTAGCGGGAGTACCGGGGAGCTGTTTTTT	CASSLPSGSTGELFF
NA	19	TRBD2	TRBJ2-3	TRBV11-3	TGTGCCAGCAGCCTAGTAAGCGGTGAGAGCGGGAGGGCCCGCTATACGCAGTATTTT	CASSLVSGESGRARYTQYF
few	17	NA	TRBJ1-2	TRBV12-2	TGTGCAAGTCGCTCCCCTCCGTGGGAGGGAGTCCGGGGGGGCTACACCTTC	CASRSPPWEGVRGGYTF
NA	15	TRBD1	TRBJ1-2	TRBV5-1	TGCGCCAGCAGCCCAGGACAGGGGAGGAGCTATGGCTACACCTTC	CASSPGQGRSYGYTF
NA	14	TRBD2	TRBJ2-5	TRBV18	TGTGCCAGCTCACCGACCGGGGGGGGAGAGACCCAGTACTTC	CASSPTGGGETQYF
NA	14	TRBD1	TRBJ2-5	TRBV19	TGTGCCAGTAGTATAGAGCAGGGGGCAGAGACCCAGTACTTC	CASSIEQGAETQYF
NA	14	NA	TRBJ1-2	TRBV7-9	TGTGCCAGCAGCCATTCCGAGGTTAACTATGGCTACACCTTC	CASSHSEVNYGYTF
NA	11	NA	TRBJ2-2	TRBV6-5	TGTGCCAGCGTCGGAGCCGGGGAGCTGTTTTTT	CASVGAGELFF
NA	15	TRBD1	TRBJ1-6	TRBV14	TGTGCCAGCAGCCAAGTTTCAGGGGGCGTTTCACCCCTCCACTTT	CASSQVSGGVSPLHF
NA	15	TRBD2	TRBJ2-1	TRBV5-1	TGCGCCAGCAGGCAGCGGGAGGGCCGGTTCAATGAGCAGTTCTTC	CASRQREGRFNEQFF
NA	14	NA	TRBJ1-1	TRBV7-2	TGTGCCAGCAGCTTAGGGGAGGGGTTCTCTGAAGCTTTCTTT	CASSLGEGFSEAFF
NA	17	TRBD2	TRBJ2-3	TRBV7-9	TGTGCCAGCAGCTTAATCGTAGCGGGAGGGTATCCAGATACGCAGTATTTT	CASSLIVAGGYPDTQYF
NA	14	NA	TRBJ1-2	TRBV7-9	TGTGCCAGCAGAGCTGGACAGTCTAACTATGGCTACACCTTC	CASRAGQSNYGYTF
NA	14	NA	TRBJ1-1	TRBV2	TGTGCCAGCAGCGCTACATTGGGGGCCACTGAAGCTTTCTTT	CASSATLGATEAFF
few	13	NA	TRBJ1-6	TRBV24-1	TGTGCCACTCGTGCCGCTTCGGATTCACCCCTCCACTTT	CATRAASDSPLHF
few	13	NA	TRBJ1-2	TRBV4-1	TGCGCCAGCAGTCTTAGCTTCGACTATGGCTACACCTTC	CASSLSFDYGYTF
NA	16	TRBD2	TRBJ2-3	TRBV10-3	TGTGCCATCAGTGAGTATGGTAGCGGGAAGACAGATACGCAGTATTTT	CAISEYGSGKTDTQYF
NA	13	NA	TRBJ1-3	TRBV7-2	TGTGCCAGCAGCACGAGCTCTGGAAACACCATATATTTT	CASSTSSGNTIYF
NA	15	NA	TRBJ1-4	TRBV3-1/TRBV3-2	TGTGCCAGCAGCTCATCCGGGACAAGTAATGAAAAACTGTTTTTT	CASSSSGTSNEKLFF
NA	12	NA	TRBJ2-7	TRBV28	TGTGCCAGCAGTGACAGGATGTACGAGCAGTACTTC	CASSDRMYEQYF
NA	16	TRBD1	TRBJ2-1	TRBV6-2/TRBV6-3	TGTGCCAGCAGTTACTCAGGGACAGGGAATCGGGGTGAGCAGTTCTTC	CASSYSGTGNRGEQFF
NA	14	NA	TRBJ1-4	TRBV7-2	TGTGCCAGCAGCCAGGGGTACAGGGTTGAAAAACTGTTTTTT	CASSQGYRVEKLFF
many	14	NA	TRBJ1-4	TRBV6-5	TGTGCCAGCAGGGACAGCGCAACTAATGAAAAACTGTTTTTT	CASRDSATNEKLFF
NA	13	TRBD1	TRBJ2-7	TRBV3-1/TRBV3-2	TGTGCCAGCAGAAGGACAGGTGCCTACGAGCAGTACTTC	CASRRTGAYEQYF
few	14	TRBD1	TRBJ2-5	TRBV6-2/TRBV6-3	TGTGCCAGCAGTCGCCCGGGACAGGGAGAGACCCAGTACTTC	CASSRPGQGETQYF
NA	14	NA	TRBJ1-4	TRBV27	TGTGCCAGCAGGCCGACATACGGTCATGAAAAACTGTTTTTT	CASRPTYGHEKLFF
NA	13	TRBD1	TRBJ1-1	TRBV29-1	TGCAGCGTTGATCCGACAGGGTACACTGAAGCTTTCTTT	CSVDPTGYTEAFF
NA	15	NA	TRBJ2-1	TRBV27	TGTGCCAGCAGTCCGAGAAGGAGCTCCTACAATGAGCAGTTCTTC	CASSPRRSSYNEQFF
NA	14	TRBD1	TRBJ1-5	TRBV6-6	TGTGCCAGCACCGGGACAGGGAGCAATCAGCCCCAGCATTTT	CASTGTGSNQPQHF
NA	12	NA	TRBJ1-2	TRBV24-1	TGTGCCACCAGTGACCCAGGGTCCGGCTACACCTTC	CATSDPGSGYTF
NA	13	TRBD1	TRBJ1-2	TRBV19	TGTGCCAGTCGACAGGGGTCGGGGTATGGCTACACCTTC	CASRQGSGYGYTF
NA	12	NA	TRBJ2-7	TRBV7-9	TGTGCCAGCAGCTCGACTAGTGGCGAGCAGTACTTC	CASSSTSGEQYF